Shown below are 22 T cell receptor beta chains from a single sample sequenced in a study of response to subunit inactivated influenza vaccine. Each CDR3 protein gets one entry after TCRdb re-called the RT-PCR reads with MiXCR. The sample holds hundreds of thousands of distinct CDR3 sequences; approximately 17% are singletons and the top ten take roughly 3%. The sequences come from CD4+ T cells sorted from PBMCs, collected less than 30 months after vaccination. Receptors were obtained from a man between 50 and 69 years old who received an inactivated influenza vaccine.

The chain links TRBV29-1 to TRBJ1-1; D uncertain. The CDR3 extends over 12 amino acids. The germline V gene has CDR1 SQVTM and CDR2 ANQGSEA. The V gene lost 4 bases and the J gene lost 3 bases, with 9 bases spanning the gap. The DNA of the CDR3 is TGCAGCGTTGTGTCCGACTACACTGAAGCTTTCTTT. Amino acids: CSVVSDYTEAFF.

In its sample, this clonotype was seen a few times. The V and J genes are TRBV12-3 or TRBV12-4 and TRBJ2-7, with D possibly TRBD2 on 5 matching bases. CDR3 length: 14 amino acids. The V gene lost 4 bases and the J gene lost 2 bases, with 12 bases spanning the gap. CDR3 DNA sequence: TGTGCCAGCAGTTCAACGGGGTCTACCTACGAGCAGTACTTC. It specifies CASSSTGSTYEQYF.

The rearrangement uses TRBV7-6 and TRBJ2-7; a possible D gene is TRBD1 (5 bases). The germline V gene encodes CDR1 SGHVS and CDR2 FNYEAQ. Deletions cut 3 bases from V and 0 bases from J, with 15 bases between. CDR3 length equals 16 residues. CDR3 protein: CASSFTQTESSYEQYF. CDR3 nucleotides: TGTGCCAGCAGCTTTACACAGACAGAAAGCTCCTACGAGCAGTACTTC.

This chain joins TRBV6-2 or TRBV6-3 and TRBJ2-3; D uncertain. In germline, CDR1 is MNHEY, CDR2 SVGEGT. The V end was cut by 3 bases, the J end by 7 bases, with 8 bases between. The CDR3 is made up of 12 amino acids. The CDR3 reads CASSYIPNTQYF. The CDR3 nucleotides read TGTGCCAGCAGTTATATCCCGAATACGCAGTATTTT.

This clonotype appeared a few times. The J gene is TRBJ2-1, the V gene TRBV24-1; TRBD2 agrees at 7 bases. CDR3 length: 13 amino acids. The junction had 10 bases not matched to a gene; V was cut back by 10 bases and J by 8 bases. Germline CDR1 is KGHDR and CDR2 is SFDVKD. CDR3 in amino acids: CATGRGGRDEQFF. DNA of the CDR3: TGTGCCACGGGACGGGGAGGGAGGGATGAGCAGTTCTTC.

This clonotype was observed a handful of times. CDR3 sequence: CSASPGTSGEQYF. Here the CDR3 DNA reads TGCAGTGCTAGTCCGGGGACGTCCGGGGAGCAGTACTTC. The chain has TRBV20-1 and TRBJ2-7, with D perhaps assigned TRBD1 or TRBD2 (5 bases each). The V gene's germline CDR1 is DFQATT and CDR2 SNEGSKA (reference sequence). The CDR3 consists of 13 residues. Trimming stripped 3 bases from V and 7 bases from J, with 16 bases between.

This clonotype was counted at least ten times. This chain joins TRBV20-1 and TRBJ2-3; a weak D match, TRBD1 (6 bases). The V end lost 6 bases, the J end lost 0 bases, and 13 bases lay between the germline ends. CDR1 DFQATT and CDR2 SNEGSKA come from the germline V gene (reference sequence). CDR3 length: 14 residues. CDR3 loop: CSAVRTASTDTQYF. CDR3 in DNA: TGCAGTGCCGTACGGACAGCTAGCACAGATACGCAGTATTTT.

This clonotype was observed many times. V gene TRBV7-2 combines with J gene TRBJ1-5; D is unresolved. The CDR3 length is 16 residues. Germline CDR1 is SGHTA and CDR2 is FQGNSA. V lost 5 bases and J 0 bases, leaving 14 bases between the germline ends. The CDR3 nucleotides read TGTGCCAGCAGCCCCAGGAGGTCGGATAGCAATCAGCCCCAGCATTTT. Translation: CASSPRRSDSNQPQHF. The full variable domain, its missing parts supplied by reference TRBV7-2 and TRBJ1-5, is GAGVSQSPSNKVTEKGKDVELRCDPISGHTALYWYRQSLGQGLEFLIYFQGNSAPDKSGLPSDRFSAERTGGSVSTLTIQRTQQEDSAVYLCASSPRRSDSNQPQHFGDGTRLSIL.

The CDR3 loop is CASRLGRANTGELFF. CDR3 coding DNA: TGTGCAAGTCGCTTAGGACGGGCGAACACCGGGGAGCTGTTTTTT. The chain uses TRBV12-2 and TRBJ2-2. TRBV12-2 is reported as a pseudogene. The CDR3 extends over 15 amino acids.

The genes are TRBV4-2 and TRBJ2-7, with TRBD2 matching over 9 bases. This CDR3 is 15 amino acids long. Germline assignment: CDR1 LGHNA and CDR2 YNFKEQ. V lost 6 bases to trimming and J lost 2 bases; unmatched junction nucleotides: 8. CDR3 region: CASSPVASGTYEQYF. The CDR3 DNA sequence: TGTGCCAGCAGTCCGGTGGCTAGCGGGACCTACGAGCAGTACTTC.

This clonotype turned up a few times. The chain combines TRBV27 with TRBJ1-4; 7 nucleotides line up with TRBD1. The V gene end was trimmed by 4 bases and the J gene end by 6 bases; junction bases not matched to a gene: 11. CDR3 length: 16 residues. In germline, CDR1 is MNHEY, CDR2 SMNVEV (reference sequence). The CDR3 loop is CASSSHPTDRDEKLFF. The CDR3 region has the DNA TGTGCCAGCAGTTCCCATCCTACTGACAGGGATGAAAAACTGTTTTTT.

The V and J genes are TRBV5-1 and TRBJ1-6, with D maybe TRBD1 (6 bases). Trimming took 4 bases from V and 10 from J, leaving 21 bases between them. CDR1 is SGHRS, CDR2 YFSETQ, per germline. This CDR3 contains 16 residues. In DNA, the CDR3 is TGCGCCAGCAGCCCCGGCCCCCAGGGGTTAGGATCACCCCTCCACTTT. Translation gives CASSPGPQGLGSPLHF. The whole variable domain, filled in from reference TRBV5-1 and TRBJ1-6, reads KAGVTQTPRYLIKTRGQQVTLSCSPISGHRSVSWYQQTPGQGLQFLFEYFSETQRNKGNFPGRFSGRQFSNSRSEMNVSTLELGDSALYLCASSPGPQGLGSPLHFGNGTRLTVT.

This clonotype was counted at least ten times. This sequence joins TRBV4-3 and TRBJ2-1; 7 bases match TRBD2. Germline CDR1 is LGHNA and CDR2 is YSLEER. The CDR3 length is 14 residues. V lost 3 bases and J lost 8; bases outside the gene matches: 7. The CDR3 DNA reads TGCGCCAGCAGCCAGTCGACTAGCCCACATGAGCAGTTCTTC. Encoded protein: CASSQSTSPHEQFF.

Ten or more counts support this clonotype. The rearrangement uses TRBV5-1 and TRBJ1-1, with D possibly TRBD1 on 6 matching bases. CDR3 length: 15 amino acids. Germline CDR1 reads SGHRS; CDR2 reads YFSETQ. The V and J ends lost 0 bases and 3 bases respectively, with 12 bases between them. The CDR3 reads CASSLAKGGYTEAFF. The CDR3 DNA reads TGCGCCAGCAGCTTGGCCAAAGGGGGTTACACTGAAGCTTTCTTT.

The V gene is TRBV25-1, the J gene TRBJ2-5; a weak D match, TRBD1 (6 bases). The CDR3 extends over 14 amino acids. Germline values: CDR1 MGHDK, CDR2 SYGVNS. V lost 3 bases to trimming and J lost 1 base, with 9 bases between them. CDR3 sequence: CASSDRTVQETQYF. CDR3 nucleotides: TGTGCCAGCAGTGACCGGACAGTCCAAGAGACCCAGTACTTC.

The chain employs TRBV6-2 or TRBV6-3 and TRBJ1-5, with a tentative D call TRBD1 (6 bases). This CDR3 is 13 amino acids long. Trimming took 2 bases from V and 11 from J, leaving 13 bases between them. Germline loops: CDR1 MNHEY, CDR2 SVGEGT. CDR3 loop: CASSYGGQRAQHF. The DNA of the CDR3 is TGTGCCAGCAGTTACGGGGGCCAGAGGGCCCAGCATTTT.

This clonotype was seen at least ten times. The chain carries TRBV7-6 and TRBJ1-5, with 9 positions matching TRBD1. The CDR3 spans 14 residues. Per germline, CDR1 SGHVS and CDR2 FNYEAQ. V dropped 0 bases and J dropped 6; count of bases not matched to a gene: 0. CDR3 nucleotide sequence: TGTGCCAGCAGCTTAGCGGACAGGGGTCAGCCCCAGCATTTT. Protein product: CASSLADRGQPQHF. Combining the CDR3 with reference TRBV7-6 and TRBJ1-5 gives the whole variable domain GAGVSQSPRYKVTKRGQDVALRCDPISGHVSLYWYRQALGQGPEFLTYFNYEAQQDKSGLPNDRFSAERPEGSISTLTIQRTEQRDSAMYRCASSLADRGQPQHFGDGTRLSIL.

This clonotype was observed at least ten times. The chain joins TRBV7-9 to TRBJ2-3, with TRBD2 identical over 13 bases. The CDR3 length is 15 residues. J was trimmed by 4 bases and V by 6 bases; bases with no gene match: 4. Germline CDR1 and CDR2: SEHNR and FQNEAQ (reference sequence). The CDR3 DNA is TGTGCCAGCAGGCGGACTAGCGGGAGTGCAGATACGCAGTATTTT. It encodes CASRRTSGSADTQYF. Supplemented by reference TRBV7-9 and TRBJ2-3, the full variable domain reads DTGVSQNPRHKITKRGQNVTFRCDPISEHNRLYWYRQTLGQGPEFLTYFQNEAQLEKSRLLSDRFSAERPKGSFSTLEIQRTEQGDSAMYLCASRRTSGSADTQYFGPGTRLTVL.

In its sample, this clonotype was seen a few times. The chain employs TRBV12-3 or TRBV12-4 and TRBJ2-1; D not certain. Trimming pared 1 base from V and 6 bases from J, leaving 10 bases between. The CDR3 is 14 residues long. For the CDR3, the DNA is TGTGCCAGCAGTTTAGGCCGGATTGCCAATGAGCAGTTCTTC. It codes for CASSLGRIANEQFF.

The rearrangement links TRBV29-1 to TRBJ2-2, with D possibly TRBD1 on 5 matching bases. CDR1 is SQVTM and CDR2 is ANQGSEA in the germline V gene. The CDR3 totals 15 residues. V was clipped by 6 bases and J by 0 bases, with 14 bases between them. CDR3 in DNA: TGCAGCGTCAGGGTACGGGCTTCGAACACCGGGGAGCTGTTTTTT. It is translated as CSVRVRASNTGELFF.

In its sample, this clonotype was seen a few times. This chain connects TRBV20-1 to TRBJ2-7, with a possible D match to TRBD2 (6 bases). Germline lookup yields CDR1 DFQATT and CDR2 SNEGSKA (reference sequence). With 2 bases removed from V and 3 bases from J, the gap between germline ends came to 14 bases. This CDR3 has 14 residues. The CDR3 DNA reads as TGCAGTGCTAGATCTAGCTCGGGAGACTACGAGCAGTACTTC. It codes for CSARSSSGDYEQYF.

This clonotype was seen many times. CDR3 nucleotides: TGTGCCAGCAGCTCCAACAGGGGTTATACGCAGTATTTT. Its translation: CASSSNRGYTQYF. V usage is TRBV6-1 and J usage is TRBJ2-3; 7 bases are shared with TRBD1. Germline trimming cut 6 bases from V and 7 bases from J; bases unmatched to any gene: 7. The CDR3 totals 13 residues. The V gene's germline CDR1 is MNHNS and CDR2 SASEGT.